These 5 T cell receptor beta chains came from one sample sequenced in a study of T and B cells in COVID-19 patients. BIOMED2 TRB-A/B primer pools were used in multiplex TRB PCR. Each CDR3 protein gets one entry after TCRdb re-called the multiplex PCR reads with MiXCR. The data contain approximately 16,000 distinct CDR3 sequences, 27% of them singletons. Blood genomic DNA input for TRB amplification was roughly 220-500 ng. The sequencing sample was made of blood. The origin of the receptors is a human donor who had recovered from COVID-19.

The chain employs TRBV6-5 and TRBJ2-3; tentatively, D is TRBD2 (6 bases). V dropped 5 bases and J dropped 1 base, with 13 bases sitting between them. Per the germline V gene, CDR1 is MNHEY and CDR2 is SVGAGI. This CDR3 is built from 15 residues. CDR3 loop: CASSIQRAGTDTQYF. The CDR3, as DNA: TGTGCCAGCAGTATCCAGCGGGCGGGCACAGATACGCAGTATTTT.

The table lists this clonotype with a few counts. V is TRBV6-2 or TRBV6-3 and J is TRBJ2-3; maybe TRBD1 (6 bases). Germline assignment: CDR1 MNHEY and CDR2 SVGEGT. This CDR3 is 15 amino acids long. V lost 10 bases, J lost 6 bases, and 23 bases lay in between. The CDR3 bases are TGTGCCATTTTGGCCTCCGGGACAAGTTTGGATACGCAGTATTTT. This translates into CAILASGTSLDTQYF.

In this sample, this clonotype turned up a few times. The genes are TRBV5-4 and TRBJ2-3; 7 nucleotides line up with TRBD1. Losses at the gene ends were 0 bases for V and 7 bases for J; bases not matched to a gene: 5. The CDR3 has 14 residues. Germline values: CDR1 SGHNT, CDR2 YYREEE (reference sequence). CDR3 residues: CASSLVDRFNTQYF. As DNA, the CDR3 is TGTGCCAGCAGCTTGGTGGACAGGTTCAATACGCAGTATTTT.

In its sample, this clonotype was seen many times. The rearrangement links TRBV7-6 to TRBJ1-6; D is ambiguous. This CDR3 comprises 13 residues. V lost 4 bases to trimming and J lost 10 bases, with 11 bases between them. Germline V gene lookup returns CDR1 SGHVS and CDR2 FNYEAQ. The CDR3 here is CASSSTLRSPLHF. In DNA form, the CDR3 reads TGTGCCAGCAGCTCCACACTTCGGTCACCCCTCCACTTT.

As regards this clonotype: Germline and junction disagree at one end, which may indicate a read error. The rearrangement joins TRBV5-6 to TRBJ1-4; D unclear. Germline V CDR1 and CDR2: SGHDT, YYEEEE. This CDR3 comprises 13 residues. The CDR3 loop reads CASSQLTNEKLFF. For the CDR3, the DNA is TGCGCCAGCAGCCAATTAACTAATGAAAAACTGTTTTTT. The full variable domain, in which reference TRBV5-6 and TRBJ1-4 provide the parts outside the CDR3, is DAGVTQSPTHLIKTRGQQVTLRCSPKSGHDTVSWYQQALGQGPQFIFQYYEEEERQRGNFPDRFSGHQFPNYSSELNVNALLLGDSALYLCASSQLTNEKLFFGSGTQLSVL.